Listed here are 3 T cell receptor beta chains from one sample, sequenced in a study of blood T cells in healthy people across ages. It was with a sample-barcoded 5' primer and a J-beta primer mix that a second PCR of roughly 6 to 12 cycles was run. MiXCR, applied by TCRdb to the 5' RACE reads, yields one record per CDR3 protein. The table includes fewer than 1,000,000 distinct CDR3 sequences, around 45% detected once. The sample was blood. These receptors originate from a man in his sixties in good health.

This clonotype was observed many times. The gene calls are TRBV20-1 and TRBJ2-7, with D perhaps matching TRBD1 (6 bases). This CDR3 has 14 residues. The germline V and J ends were trimmed by 2 bases and 0 bases, with 11 bases remaining between them. Germline assignment: CDR1 DFQATT and CDR2 SNEGSKA (reference sequence). For the CDR3, the DNA is TGCAGTGCTAGAATGACAGGACCCTCCTACGAGCAGTACTTC. Protein product: CSARMTGPSYEQYF.

The rearrangement links TRBV7-2 to TRBJ2-2; D is unresolved. This CDR3 comprises 14 residues. The V end was cut by 5 bases, the J end by 1 base, with 8 bases between. CDR1 and CDR2 from the germline V gene are SGHTA and FQGNSA. The CDR3 bases are TGTGCCAGCAGCCCGTCCAGGAACACCGGGGAGCTGTTTTTT. It is translated as CASSPSRNTGELFF. The whole variable domain, filled in from reference TRBV7-2 and TRBJ2-2, reads GAGVSQSPSNKVTEKGKDVELRCDPISGHTALYWYRQSLGQGLEFLIYFQGNSAPDKSGLPSDRFSAERTGGSVSTLTIQRTQQEDSAVYLCASSPSRNTGELFFGEGSRLTVL.

The chain links TRBV2 to TRBJ2-3; 12 bases line up with TRBD2. Germline V CDR1 and CDR2: SNHLY, FYNNEI. The CDR3 extends over 16 amino acids. With V trimmed by 9 bases and J by 0 bases, 7 bases remained unmatched. This chain's CDR3 is CASLAGGQISTDTQYF. Here the CDR3 DNA reads TGTGCCAGTCTAGCGGGGGGGCAGATTAGCACAGATACGCAGTATTTT.